The 2 T cell receptor beta chains in this list originate from one sample, sequenced in a study of early T cells in non-severe SARS-CoV-2 infection. TCRdb reprocessed the 5' RACE reads with MiXCR, giving one entry per CDR3 protein. The sample yields more than 65,000 distinct CDR3 sequences, 9.5% to 15% seen once. The input for sequencing was whole blood, taken at baseline. The receptors originated from an adult who was a healthcare worker with PCR-confirmed SARS-CoV-2 infection or an uninfected control (not recorded which).

There are many counts of this clonotype. J is TRBJ2-3 and V is TRBV28; TRBD2 agrees at 13 bases. V shed 5 bases, J shed 4 bases, and the junction held 6 bases outside the gene matches. This CDR3 is built from 16 residues. Germline V CDR1 and CDR2: MDHEN, SYDVKM. The CDR3 DNA reads as TGTGCCAGCAGTATAAGGACTAGCGGGGGTCCAGATACGCAGTATTTT. As protein: CASSIRTSGGPDTQYF.

This clonotype occurred a few times. The rearrangement uses TRBV11-2 and TRBJ2-2; D is undetermined. CDR3 length equals 11 residues. Germline CDR1 SGHAT, CDR2 FQNNGV. V lost 8 bases to trimming and J lost 2 bases, with 3 bases between them. CDR3 in amino acids: CASGNTGELFF. The CDR3 bases are TGTGCCAGCGGCAACACCGGGGAGCTGTTTTTT. The full variable domain, rest sourced from reference TRBV11-2 and TRBJ2-2, is EAGVAQSPRYKIIEKRQSVAFWCNPISGHATLYWYQQILGQGPKLLIQFQNNGVVDDSQLPKDRFSAERLKGVDSTLKIQPAKLEDSAVYLCASGNTGELFFGEGSRLTVL.